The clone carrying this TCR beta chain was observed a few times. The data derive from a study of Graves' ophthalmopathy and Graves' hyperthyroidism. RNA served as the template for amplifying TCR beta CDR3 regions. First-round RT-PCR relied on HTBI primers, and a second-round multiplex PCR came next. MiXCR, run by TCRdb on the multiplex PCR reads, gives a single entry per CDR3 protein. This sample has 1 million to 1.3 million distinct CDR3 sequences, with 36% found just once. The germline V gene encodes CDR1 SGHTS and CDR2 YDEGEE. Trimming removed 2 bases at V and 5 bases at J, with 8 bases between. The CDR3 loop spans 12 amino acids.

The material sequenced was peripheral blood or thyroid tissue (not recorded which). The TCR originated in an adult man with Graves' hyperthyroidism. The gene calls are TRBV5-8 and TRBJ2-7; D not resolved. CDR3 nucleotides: TGTGCCAGCAGCTTTTCCCCTCACGAGCAGTACTTC. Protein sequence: CASSFSPHEQYF.